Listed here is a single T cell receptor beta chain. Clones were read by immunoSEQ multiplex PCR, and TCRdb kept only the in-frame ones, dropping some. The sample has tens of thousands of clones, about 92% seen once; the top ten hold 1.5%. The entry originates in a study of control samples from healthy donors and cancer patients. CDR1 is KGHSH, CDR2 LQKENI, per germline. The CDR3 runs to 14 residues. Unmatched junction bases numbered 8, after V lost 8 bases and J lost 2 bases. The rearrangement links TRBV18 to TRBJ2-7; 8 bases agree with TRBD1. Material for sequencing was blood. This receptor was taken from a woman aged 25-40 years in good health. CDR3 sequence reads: CASQGASGPYEQYF. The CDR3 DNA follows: TGTGCCAGCCAGGGGGCCTCGGGGCCCTACGAGCAGTACTTC.